This T cell receptor (beta chain) was identified in a study of blood T cell repertoires in COVID-19. Study information: The samples span acute and convalescent COVID-19 from the United States, Italy and Spain.

There are 15 residues in the CDR3. Germline CDR1 and CDR2: SNHLY and FYNNEI. Deletions cut 2 bases from V and 6 bases from J, with 17 bases between. Source study methods: Researchers report that nucleated cell counts were estimated from reference gene primer amplification. Measured with immunoSEQ multiplex PCR; TCRdb has only the in-frame clones, and not every one. V, J and clone size reflect that table, while D and trimming were determined from the DNA. The data hold around 100,000 clones, with 85% to 90% observed a single time. This clonotype originated in a woman aged 80 or over with acute or convalescent COVID-19. J is TRBJ2-7 and V is TRBV2, with D tentatively TRBD1 (6 bases). The sample was peripheral blood. CDR3 amino acids: CASSEIGRGKGEQYF. CDR3 in DNA: TGTGCCAGCAGTGAAATAGGCAGGGGCAAGGGCGAGCAGTACTTC.